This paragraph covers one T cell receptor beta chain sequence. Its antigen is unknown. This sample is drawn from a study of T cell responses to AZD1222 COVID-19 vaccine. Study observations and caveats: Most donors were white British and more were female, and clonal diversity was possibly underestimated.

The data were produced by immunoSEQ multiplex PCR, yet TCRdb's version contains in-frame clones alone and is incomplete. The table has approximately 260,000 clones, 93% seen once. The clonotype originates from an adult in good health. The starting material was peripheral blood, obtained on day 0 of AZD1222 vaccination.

The CDR3 reads CASSLGSLNTQYF. The DNA of the CDR3 is TGCGCCAGCAGCTTGGGTTCTCTCAATACGCAGTATTTT. This chain connects TRBV5-1 to TRBJ2-3; D unresolved. CDR1 is SGHRS, CDR2 YFSETQ, per germline. V lost 0 bases to trimming and J lost 7 bases, with 9 bases between them. The CDR3 is 13 amino acids.